The sequence of this TCR beta chain was determined in a study of blood T cell repertoires in COVID-19. Study-wide context: Spain, Italy and the United States supplied samples that represented acute and convalescent COVID-19.

As processed by the authors: Reference gene primer amplification yielded estimated nucleated cell counts. Method: immunoSEQ multiplex PCR; TCRdb's copy keeps in-frame clones and lacks some. V and J calls and clone size come straight from that table; D and trimming were deduced from the DNA. The sample shows around 350,000 clones, 70% to 90% of them seen only once. Germline CDR1 reads SGHKS; CDR2 reads YYEKEE (reference sequence). V was trimmed by 4 bases and J by 2 bases, leaving 9 bases between them. This CDR3 region has 13 residues. The TCR was taken from a human donor in a cohort sampled during active COVID-19. Sequences were obtained from peripheral blood. This chain links TRBV5-5 with TRBJ2-5; unclear D gene. CDR3 nucleotides: TGTGCCAGCAGCATTGACACTCAAGAGACCCAGTACTTC. It translates to CASSIDTQETQYF. Supplemented by reference TRBV5-5 and TRBJ2-5, the full variable domain reads DAGVTQSPTHLIKTRGQQVTLRCSPISGHKSVSWYQQVLGQGPQFIFQYYEKEERGRGNFPDRFSARQFPNYSSELNVNALLLGDSALYLCASSIDTQETQYFGPGTRLLVL.